This passage covers 2 T cell receptor beta chains from one sample sequenced in a study of OX40 agonist ivuxolimab in advanced cancers. Produced via immunoSEQ multiplex PCR; TCRdb's table is partial and in-frame only. Here the sample spans about 77,000 clones, 75% to 90% being singletons. The input for sequencing was CD4+ or CD8+ T cells sorted from blood, taken in a trial of the OX40 agonist ivuxolimab. Receptors were obtained from an adult with an advanced solid tumor such as melanoma, head and neck, liver or kidney cancer.

This clone appeared once. This chain uses TRBV20-1 with TRBJ1-2, with D uncertain. The germline CDR1 and CDR2 sequences are DFQATT and SNEGSKA (reference sequence). V was clipped by 1 base and J by 4 bases, with 4 bases between them. The CDR3 is 11 residues long. CDR3 nucleotide sequence: TGCAGTGCTAGAGTGGGCTATGGCTACACCTTC. Protein sequence: CSARVGYGYTF.

The chain joins TRBV5-8 to TRBJ2-5; no clear D gene. Trimming shortened V by 2 bases and J by 1 base, and 6 bases separated the two germline ends. CDR3 length: 13 amino acids. CDR1 is SGHTS, CDR2 YDEGEE, per germline. The CDR3 DNA sequence: TGTGCCAGCAGCTTCCCCGGCCAAGAGACCCAGTACTTC. It yields the protein CASSFPGQETQYF.